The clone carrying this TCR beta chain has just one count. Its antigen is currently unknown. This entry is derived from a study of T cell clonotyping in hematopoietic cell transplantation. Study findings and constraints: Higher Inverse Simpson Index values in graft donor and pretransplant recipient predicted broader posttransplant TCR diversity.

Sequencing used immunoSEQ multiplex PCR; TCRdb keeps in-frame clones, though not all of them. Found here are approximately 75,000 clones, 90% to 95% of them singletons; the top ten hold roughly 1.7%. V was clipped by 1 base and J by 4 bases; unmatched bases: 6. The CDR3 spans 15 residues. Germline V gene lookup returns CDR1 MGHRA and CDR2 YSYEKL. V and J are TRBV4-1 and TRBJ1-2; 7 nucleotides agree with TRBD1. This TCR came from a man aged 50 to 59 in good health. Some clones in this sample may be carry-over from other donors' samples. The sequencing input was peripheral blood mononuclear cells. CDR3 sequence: CASSQVGQGGYGYTF. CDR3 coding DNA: TGCGCCAGCAGCCAAGTGGGTCAGGGGGGCTATGGCTACACCTTC.